The clone carrying this TCR beta chain was detected once. The data are from a study of blood T cell repertoires in COVID-19. Study background: Collection of acute and convalescent COVID-19 samples took place in the United States, Italy and Spain. Sample material is recorded as cDNA or gDNA derived from T cells, B-cell-depleted T cells, or PBMCs.

Authors' analysis steps: Nucleated cell counts were estimated from reference gene primer amplification. Data came from immunoSEQ multiplex PCR; TCRdb stores just in-frame clones and leaves some out. The V and J calls and clone size were taken over from that table, and D and trimming were inferred from the DNA. This sample carries 200,000 to 300,000 clones, around 90% of them seen once, and the ten largest clones take 2.5% to 4%. This study enrolled people aged roughly 18 to 89 from about 24 US geographic areas. Per the germline V gene, CDR1 is LNHDA and CDR2 is SQIVND (reference sequence). V gave up 1 base and J gave up 0 bases, with 10 bases separating them. The CDR3 has 16 amino acids.

Sequences were obtained from PBMCs or T cells enriched from blood (not recorded which). V is TRBV19 and J is TRBJ1-5; unclear D gene. This clonotype originated in a woman between 35 and 50 years old who had been exposed to COVID-19. The CDR3 nucleotides are TGTGCCAGTAGTATAGGAGGCAGTTATAGCAATCAGCCCCAGCATTTT. This sequence encodes CASSIGGSYSNQPQHF.